This T cell receptor (beta chain) was recovered during a study of blood T cell repertoires in COVID-19. V was clipped by 6 bases and J by 1 base, with 9 bases between them. This CDR3 region has 13 residues. CDR1 and CDR2 from the germline V gene are MNHEY and SVGAGI. TCRdb keeps only in-frame clones here, not all; method: immunoSEQ multiplex PCR. The sample lists some 400,000 clones, around 87% occurring once. The chain uses TRBV6-5 and TRBJ1-1; maybe TRBD1 (6 bases). The receptor was derived from a man aged 30 to 39 who had recovered from COVID-19. Sequenced sample: PBMCs or T cells enriched from blood (not recorded which). The CDR3, as DNA: TGTGCCAGCAGAACAGGGCCGAACACTGAAGCTTTCTTT. Translating it yields CASRTGPNTEAFF.